The 30 T cell receptor beta chains in this list originate from one sample, sequenced in a study of shared clonotypes between healthy human individuals (dated by TCRdb to the early 2020s). The receptor library was made with the immunoSEQ multiplex PCR assay. Drawn from immuneACCESS, this table holds only the in-frame rearrangements with V and J called that TCRdb kept. Clones are partly lost; checked studies trace under half to an unresolved V gene and leave the rest unexplained. In this sample the table shows 2 million to 2.5 million clones, around 90% of which occur a single time. More than 0.35% of the sample lies in the top ten. Sequences were obtained from naive CD4+ T cells from PBMCs. What the cell subset or site label conveys for this sample: CD45RA+ positively selected. These receptors were collected from a man aged 18 to 30 in good health. Some clones in this sample may be carry-over from other donors' samples.

The rearrangement links TRBV15 to TRBJ1-1; D call uncertain. The ends were cut back, 5 bases at V and 10 bases at J, with 14 bases in the middle. The CDR3 is 12 amino acids. Looked up from germline, CDR1 is LNHNV and CDR2 is YYDKDF (reference sequence). The CDR3 bases are TGTGCCACCAGCCGAGGCACAATCGGAGCTTTCTTT. It specifies CATSRGTIGAFF.

The genes are TRBV27 and TRBJ2-2; 8 nucleotides agree with TRBD1. CDR1 and CDR2 from the germline V gene are MNHEY and SMNVEV (reference sequence). V lost 5 bases and J lost 5; bases outside the gene matches: 7. This CDR3 has 15 amino acids. CDR3 region: CASSMAGTGTGELFF. For the CDR3, the DNA is TGTGCCAGCAGTATGGCCGGGACAGGTACCGGGGAGCTGTTTTTT.

The chain carries TRBV28 and TRBJ1-3; 7 nucleotides match TRBD1. Germline loops: CDR1 MDHEN, CDR2 SYDVKM. The CDR3 spans 16 residues. After removal of 3 bases from V and 2 bases from J, the junction contained 7 bases not matched to a gene. The CDR3 loop reads CASSFGSTGTGNTIYF. The CDR3 DNA is TGTGCCAGCAGTTTCGGCTCGACAGGGACTGGAAACACCATATATTTT.

The CDR3 reads CASSPGVGTGGYGYTF. The CDR3 DNA reads as TGCGCCAGCAGCCCTGGAGTTGGGACAGGAGGCTATGGCTACACCTTC. The chain is built from TRBV5-1 and TRBJ1-2; TRBD1 aligns across 8 bases. CDR3 length: 16 amino acids. Germline-derived CDR1 and CDR2 are SGHRS and YFSETQ. Trimming cost V 4 bases and J 4 bases; bases outside gene matches: 12.

The J gene is TRBJ2-7, the V gene TRBV28; tentatively, D is TRBD1 (5 bases). Trimming took 5 bases from V and 3 from J, leaving 17 bases between them. The germline gives CDR1 MDHEN, CDR2 SYDVKM. This CDR3 has 15 residues. DNA for the CDR3: TGTGCCAGCAGTGCTGGCCAGGGAAAATTCTACGAGCAGTACTTC. Its protein is CASSAGQGKFYEQYF.

CDR3 DNA sequence: TGCGCCAGCAGCCAAGGAAGGGGTAGCGGGCGCTCCTACGAGCAGTACTTC. As protein: CASSQGRGSGRSYEQYF. The chain joins TRBV4-1 to TRBJ2-7; 7 bases line up with TRBD2. Germline assignment: CDR1 MGHRA and CDR2 YSYEKL. The V gene end was trimmed by 1 base and the J gene end by 0 bases; junction bases not matched to a gene: 9. The CDR3 sequence is 17 residues long.

The rearrangement links TRBV7-2 to TRBJ2-7; no firm D call. The germline V and J ends were trimmed by 0 bases and 5 bases, with 5 bases remaining between them. The CDR3 consists of 12 residues. CDR1 is SGHTA and CDR2 is FQGNSA in the germline V gene. The CDR3: CASSLAHDEQYF. DNA for the CDR3: TGTGCCAGCAGCTTAGCGCACGACGAGCAGTACTTC.

The chain combines TRBV5-1 with TRBJ1-5; perhaps TRBD1 as D (6 bases). The CDR3 contains 16 residues. CDR1 is SGHRS, CDR2 YFSETQ, per germline. V gave up 3 bases and J gave up 3 bases, with 16 bases separating them. The CDR3, as DNA: TGCGCCAGCAGCTGCCGGACAGAGGAATTCAATCAGCCCCAGCATTTT. Amino acids: CASSCRTEEFNQPQHF.

This chain joins TRBV10-3 and TRBJ1-2, with D maybe TRBD1 (5 bases). V was shortened by 2 bases and J by 8 bases, with 15 bases between the two germline ends. Germline V lookup: CDR1 ENHRY, CDR2 SYGVKD. The CDR3 consists of 14 residues. The CDR3 is CAISEEGREQGYTF. The CDR3 DNA is TGTGCCATCAGTGAGGAGGGGAGAGAGCAGGGCTACACCTTC.

The chain recombines TRBV7-9 with TRBJ2-7; D is perhaps TRBD2 (6 bases). In germline, CDR1 is SEHNR, CDR2 FQNEAQ (reference sequence). The length of the CDR3 is 16 residues. V lost 3 bases and J 1 base, leaving 16 bases between the germline ends. CDR3 in DNA: TGTGCCAGCAGCTTGGGCTCGGGGAGGTTATCCTACGAGCAGTACTTC. It yields the protein CASSLGSGRLSYEQYF.

On this clone itself: The same CDR3 also results from other DNA sequences found in this sample. The chain joins TRBV5-1 to TRBJ2-1; TRBD1 aligns across 8 bases. The ends lost 4 bases at V and 4 bases at J; junction bases unmatched: 4. CDR3 size: 14 residues. Germline V lookup: CDR1 SGHRS, CDR2 YFSETQ. CDR3 coding DNA: TGCGCCAGCAGCCTAGGGACAGGATACAATGAGCAGTTCTTC. Translation: CASSLGTGYNEQFF.

The rearrangement joins TRBV13 to TRBJ2-4; 8 bases are a match to TRBD1. Germline V gene sequence: CDR1 PRHDT, CDR2 FYEKMQ (reference sequence). The V and J ends lost 5 bases and 3 bases, in that order; junction bases with no gene match: 18. The CDR3 loop spans 19 amino acids. The CDR3 coding sequence is TGTGCCAGCAGCCTACGACGTTACAGGGGGACTCCAGGCAAAAACATTCAGTACTTC. It yields the protein CASSLRRYRGTPGKNIQYF.

The chain recombines TRBV5-1 with TRBJ2-1, with D possibly TRBD2 on 6 matching bases. V lost 5 bases and J lost 9, with 12 bases in between. Germline values: CDR1 SGHRS, CDR2 YFSETQ. This CDR3 spans 12 amino acids. The CDR3 here is CASRETGGEQFF. Here the CDR3 DNA reads TGCGCCAGCAGGGAAACCGGGGGTGAGCAGTTCTTC. Variable domain in full (rest from reference TRBV5-1 and TRBJ2-1): KAGVTQTPRYLIKTRGQQVTLSCSPISGHRSVSWYQQTPGQGLQFLFEYFSETQRNKGNFPGRFSGRQFSNSRSEMNVSTLELGDSALYLCASRETGGEQFFGPGTRLTVL.

The rearrangement links TRBV7-3 to TRBJ1-1; TRBD1 aligns across 11 bases. V shed 5 bases, J shed 5 bases, and the junction held 7 bases outside the gene matches. This CDR3 contains 15 residues. CDR1 and CDR2 (germline): SGHTA, FQGTGA. CDR3 sequence: CASSAAGTGGTEAFF. The CDR3 coding sequence is TGTGCCAGCAGCGCCGCCGGGACAGGGGGGACTGAAGCTTTCTTT.

As for this clone: This sample also contains other DNA sequences that code for the same CDR3. The rearrangement joins TRBV5-1 to TRBJ2-3; perhaps TRBD1 as D (5 bases). CDR3 size: 15 residues. Germline V gene lookup returns CDR1 SGHRS and CDR2 YFSETQ. V was trimmed by 5 bases and J by 3 bases, leaving 16 bases between them. CDR3 sequence reads: CASSLSGPPTDTQYF. The CDR3 region has the DNA TGCGCCAGCAGTTTATCAGGGCCTCCGACAGATACGCAGTATTTT.

V is TRBV29-1 and J is TRBJ1-1; D unresolved. Deletions cut 5 bases from V and 0 bases from J, with 7 bases between. CDR1 is SQVTM and CDR2 is ANQGSEA in the germline V gene. The CDR3 is made up of 12 amino acids. CDR3 residues: CSVSLLNTEAFF. In nucleotides, the CDR3 is TGCAGCGTTTCTCTCCTGAACACTGAAGCTTTCTTT.

The chain recombines TRBV14 with TRBJ2-5, with 8 bases fitting TRBD1. Trimming cost V 2 bases and J 3 bases; bases outside gene matches: 5. Germline-derived CDR1 and CDR2 are SGHDN and FVKESK. The CDR3 runs to 15 residues. CDR3 DNA: TGTGCCAGCAGCCAAAACAGGGGGTCGAAAGAGACCCAGTACTTC. It encodes CASSQNRGSKETQYF.

The rearrangement links TRBV30 to TRBJ1-6, with 10 bases matching TRBD1. This CDR3 spans 12 amino acids. Germline V gives CDR1 GTSNPN, CDR2 SVGIG (reference sequence). V shed 7 bases and J 8 bases; nucleotides not matched to a gene: 2. For the CDR3, the DNA is TGTGCCTCAGGACAGGGGGATTCACCCCTCCACTTT. This encodes CASGQGDSPLHF.

The chain uses TRBV7-9 and TRBJ1-1; the match to TRBD1 covers 12 bases. V shed 4 bases and J 0 bases; nucleotides not matched to a gene: 3. CDR1 SEHNR and CDR2 FQNEAQ come from the germline V gene (reference sequence). The CDR3 contains 16 residues. This chain's CDR3 is CASSSWDRGLNTEAFF. For the CDR3, the DNA is TGTGCCAGCAGCTCATGGGACAGGGGGCTGAACACTGAAGCTTTCTTT.

The chain joins TRBV6-6 to TRBJ1-1; TRBD1 might be the D (6 bases). The CDR3 loop spans 12 amino acids. CDR1 and CDR2 from the germline V gene are MNHNY and SVGAGI (reference sequence). V was clipped by 6 bases and J by 9 bases, with 14 bases between them. CDR3 sequence: CASSEGGTKAFF. In DNA form, the CDR3 reads TGTGCCAGCAGCGAGGGGGGGACTAAAGCTTTCTTT.

V gene TRBV18 combines with J gene TRBJ1-1; D uncertain. Germline V gene lookup returns CDR1 KGHSH and CDR2 LQKENI. The CDR3 has 15 residues. The V and J ends lost 3 bases and 0 bases respectively, with 11 bases between them. CDR3 loop: CASSPAGSMNTEAFF. Written as DNA, the CDR3 is TGTGCCAGCTCACCCGCGGGCAGCATGAACACTGAAGCTTTCTTT.

As regards this clone: Different DNA sequences within this sample yield the same CDR3. V is TRBV18 and J is TRBJ2-5; D is unresolved. In germline, CDR1 is KGHSH, CDR2 LQKENI. Trimming pared 2 bases from V and 1 base from J, leaving 8 bases between. This CDR3 region has 14 residues. CDR3: CASSPSRTQETQYF. The CDR3 DNA is TGTGCCAGCTCACCATCTCGGACCCAAGAGACCCAGTACTTC.

The chain recombines TRBV9 with TRBJ2-2; the D gene is possibly TRBD2 (6 bases). The V and J ends lost 1 base and 1 base respectively, with 8 bases between them. Germline assignment: CDR1 SGDLS and CDR2 YYNGEE. CDR3 length equals 15 residues. The CDR3 reads CASSVMGGNTGELFF. In DNA form, the CDR3 reads TGTGCCAGCAGCGTAATGGGAGGGAACACCGGGGAGCTGTTTTTT. The whole variable domain, filled in from reference TRBV9 and TRBJ2-2, reads DSGVTQTPKHLITATGQRVTLRCSPRSGDLSVYWYQQSLDQGLQFLIQYYNGEERAKGNILERFSAQQFPDLHSELNLSSLELGDSALYFCASSVMGGNTGELFFGEGSRLTVL.

This sequence joins TRBV6-1 and TRBJ2-2; the match to TRBD1 covers 8 bases. The J segment lost 6 bases and the V segment lost 6 bases, leaving 3 bases of the junction unmatched. The CDR3 spans 13 residues. In germline, CDR1 is MNHNS, CDR2 SASEGT. CDR3 loop: CASRRTGPGELFF. Here the CDR3 DNA reads TGTGCCAGCAGACGGACAGGGCCCGGGGAGCTGTTTTTT.

This sequence joins TRBV19 and TRBJ2-7, with D unclear. V was clipped by 1 base and J by 6 bases, with 7 bases between them. Germline assignment: CDR1 LNHDA and CDR2 SQIVND (reference sequence). This CDR3 region has 12 residues. CDR3 nucleotides: TGTGCCAGTAGTATAGGGCCTGGCGAGCAGTACTTC. As protein: CASSIGPGEQYF.

This chain joins TRBV7-3 and TRBJ2-1; TRBD2 agrees at 13 bases. Germline-derived CDR1 and CDR2 are SGHTA and FQGTGA. With 4 bases clipped from V and 8 bases from J, the junction kept 11 bases outside the gene matches. The CDR3 runs to 17 residues. CDR3 DNA: TGTGCCAGCAGCTCACGACGGACTAGCGGGGGAGACGATGAGCAGTTCTTC. Its protein product is CASSSRRTSGGDDEQFF.

The DNA of the CDR3 is TGTGCCAGCAGCTTGGCGGTGGGGACTAGGTCTGGGCGGCAGTACTTC. Protein: CASSLAVGTRSGRQYF. The rearrangement links TRBV5-4 to TRBJ2-7; 8 positions match TRBD2. J lost 9 bases, V lost 0 bases, and 14 bases had no gene match. The CDR3 is 16 amino acids. Looked up from germline, CDR1 is SGHNT and CDR2 is YYREEE (reference sequence).

This clone was recorded a few times. This chain joins TRBV9 and TRBJ1-2; D is unresolved. The CDR3 has 13 residues. In germline, CDR1 is SGDLS, CDR2 YYNGEE. Trimming removed 2 bases from V and 4 bases from J, with 9 bases in between. The CDR3 coding sequence is TGTGCCAGCAGCGTCGGCTCAGTCTATGGCTACACCTTC. Residues: CASSVGSVYGYTF. The full variable domain, rest sourced from reference TRBV9 and TRBJ1-2, is DSGVTQTPKHLITATGQRVTLRCSPRSGDLSVYWYQQSLDQGLQFLIQYYNGEERAKGNILERFSAQQFPDLHSELNLSSLELGDSALYFCASSVGSVYGYTFGSGTRLTVV.

As regards this clone: Distinct nucleotide sequences in the sample also encode this CDR3. The gene calls are TRBV5-1 and TRBJ2-3; 8 bases match TRBD1. The CDR3 totals 14 residues. V was pared by 0 bases and J by 5 bases, with 2 bases of the junction left unmatched. The germline V gene encodes CDR1 SGHRS and CDR2 YFSETQ. The CDR3: CASSLGTGRDTQYF. The CDR3 nucleotides read TGCGCCAGCAGCTTGGGGACAGGGCGAGATACGCAGTATTTT. The whole variable domain, filled in from reference TRBV5-1 and TRBJ2-3, reads KAGVTQTPRYLIKTRGQQVTLSCSPISGHRSVSWYQQTPGQGLQFLFEYFSETQRNKGNFPGRFSGRQFSNSRSEMNVSTLELGDSALYLCASSLGTGRDTQYFGPGTRLTVL.

The chain recombines TRBV7-9 with TRBJ2-1; 8 positions agree with TRBD2. CDR1 is SEHNR and CDR2 is FQNEAQ in the germline V gene (reference sequence). CDR3 length: 15 residues. J gave up 7 bases and V 3 bases, and 8 bases lay outside the gene matches. The CDR3: CASSFLPGLENEQFF. The CDR3 nucleotides are TGTGCCAGCAGCTTCCTCCCGGGACTAGAAAATGAGCAGTTCTTC.